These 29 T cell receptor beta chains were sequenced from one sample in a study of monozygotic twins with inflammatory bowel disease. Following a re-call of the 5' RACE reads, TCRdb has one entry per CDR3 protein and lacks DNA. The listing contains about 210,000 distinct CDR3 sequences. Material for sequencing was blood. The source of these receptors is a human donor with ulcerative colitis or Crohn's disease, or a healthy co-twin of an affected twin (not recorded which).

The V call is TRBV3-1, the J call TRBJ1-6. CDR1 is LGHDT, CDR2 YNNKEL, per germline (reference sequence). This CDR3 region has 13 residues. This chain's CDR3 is CASSPLGNSPLHF.

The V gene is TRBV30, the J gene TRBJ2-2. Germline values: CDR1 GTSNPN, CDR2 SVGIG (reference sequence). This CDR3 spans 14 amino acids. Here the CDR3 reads CAWRVGVNTGELFF.

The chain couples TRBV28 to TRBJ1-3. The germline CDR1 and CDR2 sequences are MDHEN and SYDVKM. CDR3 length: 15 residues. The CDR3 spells CASSYGSGPGNTIYF.

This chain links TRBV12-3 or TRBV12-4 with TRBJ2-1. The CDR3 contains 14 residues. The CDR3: CASSFDSSYNEQFF.

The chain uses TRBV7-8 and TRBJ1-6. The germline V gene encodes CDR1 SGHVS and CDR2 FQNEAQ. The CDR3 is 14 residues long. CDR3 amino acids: CASSFQGGNSPLHF.

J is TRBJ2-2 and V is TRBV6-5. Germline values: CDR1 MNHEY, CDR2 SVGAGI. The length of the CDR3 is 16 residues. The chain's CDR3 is CASSSSGVPGTGELFF.

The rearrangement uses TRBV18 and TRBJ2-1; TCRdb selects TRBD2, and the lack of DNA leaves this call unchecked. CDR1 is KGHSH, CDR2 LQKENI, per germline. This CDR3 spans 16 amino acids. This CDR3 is CASSPGGVSPYNEQFF.

The CDR3 loop reads CASRAGKGSYEQYF. The genes are TRBV6-1 and TRBJ2-7; TCRdb's D call of TRBD1 is untestable without DNA. The CDR3 spans 14 residues. Per the germline V gene, CDR1 is MNHNS and CDR2 is SASEGT.

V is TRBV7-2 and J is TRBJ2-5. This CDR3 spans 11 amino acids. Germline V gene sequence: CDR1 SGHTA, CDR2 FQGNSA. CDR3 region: CASSLRGTQYF.

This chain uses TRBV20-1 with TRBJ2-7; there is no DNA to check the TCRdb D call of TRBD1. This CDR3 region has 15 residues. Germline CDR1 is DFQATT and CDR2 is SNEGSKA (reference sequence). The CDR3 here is CSASRLGTAPYEQYF.

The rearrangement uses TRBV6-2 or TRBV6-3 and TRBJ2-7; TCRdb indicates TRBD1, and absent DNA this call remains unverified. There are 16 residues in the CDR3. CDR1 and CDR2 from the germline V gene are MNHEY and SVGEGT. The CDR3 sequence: CASSYYPGGPQYEQYF.

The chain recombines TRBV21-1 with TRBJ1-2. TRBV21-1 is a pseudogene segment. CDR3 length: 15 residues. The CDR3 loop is CASSPGDCLNYGYTF.

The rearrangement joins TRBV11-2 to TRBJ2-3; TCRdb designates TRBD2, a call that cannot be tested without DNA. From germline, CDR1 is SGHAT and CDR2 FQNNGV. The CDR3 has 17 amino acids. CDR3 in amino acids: CASSSRTSGVNTDTQYF.

The chain's CDR3 is CASSSAKDRTEAFF. V is TRBV6-2 or TRBV6-3 and J is TRBJ1-1; the TRBD1 assignment by TCRdb is unverifiable without DNA. Germline V gene lookup returns CDR1 MNHEY and CDR2 SVGEGT. CDR3 size: 14 residues.

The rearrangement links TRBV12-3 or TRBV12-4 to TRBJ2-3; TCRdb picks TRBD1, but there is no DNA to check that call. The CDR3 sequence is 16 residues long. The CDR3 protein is CASSFPHATSTDTQYF.

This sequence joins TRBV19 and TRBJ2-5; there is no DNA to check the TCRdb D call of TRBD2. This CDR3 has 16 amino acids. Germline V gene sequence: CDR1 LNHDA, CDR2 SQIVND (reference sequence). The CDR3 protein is CASSISGGAAEETQYF. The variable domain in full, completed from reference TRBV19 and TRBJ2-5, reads DGGITQSPKYLFRKEGQNVTLSCEQNLNHDAMYWYRQDPGQGLRLIYYSQIVNDFQKGDIAEGYSVSREKKESFPLTVTSAQKNPTAFYLCASSISGGAAEETQYFGPGTRLLVL.

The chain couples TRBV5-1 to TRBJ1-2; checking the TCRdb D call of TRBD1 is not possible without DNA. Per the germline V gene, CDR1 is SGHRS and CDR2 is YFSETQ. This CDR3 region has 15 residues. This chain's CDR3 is CASSLEAGGWGGYTF. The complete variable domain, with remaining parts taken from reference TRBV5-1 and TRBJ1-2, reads KAGVTQTPRYLIKTRGQQVTLSCSPISGHRSVSWYQQTPGQGLQFLFEYFSETQRNKGNFPGRFSGRQFSNSRSEMNVSTLELGDSALYLCASSLEAGGWGGYTFGSGTRLTVV.

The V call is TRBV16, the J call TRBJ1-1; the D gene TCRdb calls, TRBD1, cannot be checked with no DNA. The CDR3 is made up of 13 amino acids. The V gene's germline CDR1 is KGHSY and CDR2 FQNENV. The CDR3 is CASSANKGTEAFF. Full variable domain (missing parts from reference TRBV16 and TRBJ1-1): GEEVAQTPKHLVRGEGQKAKLYCAPIKGHSYVFWYQQVLKNEFKFLISFQNENVFDETGMPKERFSAKCLPNSPCSLEIQATKLEDSAVYFCASSANKGTEAFFGQGTRLTVV.

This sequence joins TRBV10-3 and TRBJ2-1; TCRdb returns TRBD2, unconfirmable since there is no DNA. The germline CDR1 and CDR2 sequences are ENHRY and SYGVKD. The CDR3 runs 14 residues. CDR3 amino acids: CAISSGSAYNEQFF.

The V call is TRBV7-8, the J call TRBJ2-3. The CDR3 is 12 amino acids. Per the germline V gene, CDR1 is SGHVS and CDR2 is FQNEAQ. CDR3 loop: CASSFGADTQYF.

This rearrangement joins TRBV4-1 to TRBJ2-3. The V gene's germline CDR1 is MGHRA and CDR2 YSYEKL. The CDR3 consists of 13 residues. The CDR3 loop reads CASSQGGRNTQYF.

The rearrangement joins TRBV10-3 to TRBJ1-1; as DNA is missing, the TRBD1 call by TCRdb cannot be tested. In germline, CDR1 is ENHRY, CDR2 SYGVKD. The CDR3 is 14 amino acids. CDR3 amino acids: CAIRGTGGLNEAFF.

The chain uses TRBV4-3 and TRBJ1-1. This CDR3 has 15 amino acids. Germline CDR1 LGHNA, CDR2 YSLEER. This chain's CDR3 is CASSQGERLGTEAFF.

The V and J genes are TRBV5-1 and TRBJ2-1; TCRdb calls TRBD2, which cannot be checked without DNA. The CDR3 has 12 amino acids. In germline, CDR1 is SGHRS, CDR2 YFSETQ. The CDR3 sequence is CASSFLAAEQFF.

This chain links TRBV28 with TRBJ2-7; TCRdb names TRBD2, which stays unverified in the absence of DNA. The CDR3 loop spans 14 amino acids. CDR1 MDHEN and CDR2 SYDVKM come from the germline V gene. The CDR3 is CASTQGGGYYEQYF.

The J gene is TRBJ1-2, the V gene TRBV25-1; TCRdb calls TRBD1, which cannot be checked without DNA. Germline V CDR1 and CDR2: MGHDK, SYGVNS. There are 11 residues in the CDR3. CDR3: CASSQQGGYTF.

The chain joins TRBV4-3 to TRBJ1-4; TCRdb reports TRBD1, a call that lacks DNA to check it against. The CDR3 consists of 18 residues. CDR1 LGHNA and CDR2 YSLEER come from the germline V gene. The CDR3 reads CASTFQYPFFGANEKLFF.

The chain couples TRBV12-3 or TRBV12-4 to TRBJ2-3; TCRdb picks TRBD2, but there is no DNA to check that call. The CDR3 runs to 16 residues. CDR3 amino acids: CASKRLAGDDTDTQYF.

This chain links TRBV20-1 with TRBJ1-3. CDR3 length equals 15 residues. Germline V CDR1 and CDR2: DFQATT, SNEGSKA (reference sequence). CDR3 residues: CSAREGLAVGNTIYF.